This record covers a single TCR beta chain. Additional DNA sequences in this sample encode the identical CDR3. This sample is drawn from a study of cytomegalovirus exposure and HLA in healthy donors. Germline loops: CDR1 MNHEY, CDR2 SVGAGI. V lost 6 bases and J lost 4, with 12 bases in between. CDR3 length equals 14 residues. This PCR relied on a set of 60 Vbeta primers and 13 Jbeta primers. Generated by immunoSEQ multiplex PCR, the TCRdb table keeps only in-frame clones and is missing some. This table has about 220,000 clones, 75% to 90% appearing once. This chain links TRBV6-5 with TRBJ2-2; a weak D match, TRBD1 (7 bases). Material for sequencing was PBMCs. The source of this sequence is a boy aged 2-9 years in good health and CMV-seronegative. CDR3 loop: CASSRQGGTGELFF. DNA of the CDR3: TGTGCCAGCAGCCGACAGGGAGGCACCGGGGAGCTGTTTTTT.